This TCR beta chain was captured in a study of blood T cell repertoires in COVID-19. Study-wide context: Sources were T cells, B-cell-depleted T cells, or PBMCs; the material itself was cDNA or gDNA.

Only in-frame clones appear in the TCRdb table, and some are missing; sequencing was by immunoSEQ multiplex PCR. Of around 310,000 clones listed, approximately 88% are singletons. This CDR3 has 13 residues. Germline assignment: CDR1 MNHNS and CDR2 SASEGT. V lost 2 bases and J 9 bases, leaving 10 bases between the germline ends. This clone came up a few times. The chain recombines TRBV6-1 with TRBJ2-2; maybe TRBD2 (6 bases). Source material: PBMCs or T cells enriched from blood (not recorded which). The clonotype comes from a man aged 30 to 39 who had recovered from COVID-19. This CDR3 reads CASSEWRARELFF. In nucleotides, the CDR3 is TGTGCCAGCAGTGAATGGAGGGCCCGGGAGCTGTTTTTT.